This entry lists 8 T cell receptor beta chains sequenced from one sample in a study of blood T cell repertoires in COVID-19. Repertoires were generated with immunoSEQ multiplex PCR, while TCRdb's copy carries only in-frame clones and drops some. The sample yields some 260,000 clones, about 88% seen once. What was sequenced was PBMCs or T cells enriched from blood (not recorded which). The source is a man aged 30 to 45 with acute COVID-19.

The chain couples TRBV5-6 to TRBJ1-2; D uncertain. Looked up from germline, CDR1 is SGHDT and CDR2 is YYEEEE. The V end lost 0 bases, the J end lost 5 bases, and 14 bases lay between the germline ends. This CDR3 has 15 amino acids. The CDR3 bases are TGTGCCAGCAGCTTGGTACGACCGCGGGAGTATGGCTACACCTTC. Translating gives CASSLVRPREYGYTF. Full variable domain (rest looked up from reference TRBV5-6 and TRBJ1-2): DAGVTQSPTHLIKTRGQQVTLRCSPKSGHDTVSWYQQALGQGPQFIFQYYEEEERQRGNFPDRFSGHQFPNYSSELNVNALLLGDSALYLCASSLVRPREYGYTFGSGTRLTVV.

CDR3 coding DNA: TGTGCCAGCAGCCGCACTGCCGGGGAGCTGTTTTTT. Translating gives CASSRTAGELFF. The chain uses TRBV3-1 (or the pseudogene TRBV3-2) and TRBJ2-2; D gene uncertain. The ends were cut back, 4 bases at V and 6 bases at J, with 6 bases in the middle. Germline V lookup: CDR1 LGHDT, CDR2 YNNKEL (reference sequence). The CDR3 extends over 12 amino acids.

This clone occurred a few times. This chain joins TRBV29-1 and TRBJ1-1; 7 nucleotides agree with TRBD1. CDR1 is SQVTM and CDR2 is ANQGSEA in the germline V gene. Losses at the gene ends were 7 bases for V and 2 bases for J; bases not matched to a gene: 7. This CDR3 spans 13 amino acids. CDR3 amino acids: CSGGDRPNTEAFF. The CDR3 DNA is TGCAGCGGGGGGGACAGACCCAACACTGAAGCTTTCTTT.

This chain's CDR3 is CASRTESTEAFF. The CDR3 bases are TGTGCCAGTCGTACAGAGTCAACTGAAGCTTTCTTT. The chain couples TRBV19 to TRBJ1-1; D is undetermined. Per germline, CDR1 LNHDA and CDR2 SQIVND (reference sequence). Trimming cost V 8 bases and J 5 bases, with 12 bases left between them. There are 12 residues in the CDR3. Full variable domain (outside the CDR3, taken from reference TRBV19 and TRBJ1-1): DGGITQSPKYLFRKEGQNVTLSCEQNLNHDAMYWYRQDPGQGLRLIYYSQIVNDFQKGDIAEGYSVSREKKESFPLTVTSAQKNPTAFYLCASRTESTEAFFGQGTRLTVV.

The chain is built from TRBV19 and TRBJ2-2, with 9 positions matching TRBD2. The CDR3 has 17 residues. V gave up 6 bases and J gave up 4 bases; unmatched junction bases: 12. Germline loops: CDR1 LNHDA, CDR2 SQIVND (reference sequence). In DNA form, the CDR3 reads TGTGCCAGTAGCCCAGCCGCGACTAGCGGCCCCACCGGGGAGCTGTTTTTT. Translated, it gives CASSPAATSGPTGELFF.

The CDR3 DNA reads as TGTGCCATCAGCGCATTGACTAGCGGAAACAATGAGCAGTTCTTC. Its protein is CAISALTSGNNEQFF. The J gene is TRBJ2-1, the V gene TRBV10-3; 9 bases are a match to TRBD2. V trimming: 6 bases; J trimming: 5 bases; junction bases outside the gene matches: 8. CDR3 size: 15 residues. The germline V gene encodes CDR1 ENHRY and CDR2 SYGVKD.

CDR3 nucleotide sequence: TGTGCCAGTAGTATTCCGGGGACAGGGGTCACCGGGGAGCTGTTTTTT. It is translated as CASSIPGTGVTGELFF. This chain joins TRBV19 and TRBJ2-2, with 10 bases identical to TRBD1. The CDR3 is 16 amino acids. Unmatched junction bases numbered 5, after V lost 3 bases and J lost 4 bases. Germline-derived CDR1 and CDR2 are LNHDA and SQIVND (reference sequence).

The rearrangement joins TRBV19 to TRBJ1-6; tentative D call: TRBD1 (5 bases). The V and J ends lost 9 bases and 7 bases respectively, with 25 bases between them. From germline, CDR1 is LNHDA and CDR2 SQIVND (reference sequence). The CDR3 has 17 residues. The CDR3 DNA reads as TGTGCCAGCCTAGCAAGCCTAGGGGCTGCGGGGAATTCACCCCTCCACTTT. Protein: CASLASLGAAGNSPLHF.